Listed here are 31 T cell receptor beta chains from one sample, sequenced in a study of blood T cell repertoires in COVID-19. Profiling relied on immunoSEQ multiplex PCR, and the TCRdb table lists in-frame clones only, not all of them. The sample shows about 260,000 clones, roughly 90% of them seen only once. The sequencing sample was made of peripheral blood. The receptors shown here come from a human donor in a cohort sampled during active COVID-19.

This chain joins TRBV11-2 and TRBJ2-7; 7 nucleotides match TRBD1. V dropped 5 bases and J dropped 2; count of bases not matched to a gene: 18. There are 18 residues in the CDR3. CDR1 is SGHAT and CDR2 is FQNNGV in the germline V gene. CDR3 DNA: TGTGCCAGCAGCGCCAATCTAGGGTACAGGGGTCTTGCCTACGAGCAGTACTTC. Translated, it gives CASSANLGYRGLAYEQYF. The full variable domain, its missing parts supplied by reference TRBV11-2 and TRBJ2-7, is EAGVAQSPRYKIIEKRQSVAFWCNPISGHATLYWYQQILGQGPKLLIQFQNNGVVDDSQLPKDRFSAERLKGVDSTLKIQPAKLEDSAVYLCASSANLGYRGLAYEQYFGPGTRLTVT.

This clone was found once. The chain recombines TRBV4-1 with TRBJ2-7; TRBD1 might be the D (6 bases). This CDR3 is 18 amino acids long. Germline assignment: CDR1 MGHRA and CDR2 YSYEKL. Trimming removed 1 base from V and 5 bases from J, with 24 bases in between. In nucleotides, the CDR3 is TGCGCCAGCAGCCAAGTAGCCGGACAGCCACCAAAAGGGGACGAGCAGTACTTC. It encodes CASSQVAGQPPKGDEQYF.

The chain recombines TRBV27 with TRBJ2-4; TRBD1 is a possible D gene (5 bases). Germline V CDR1 and CDR2: MNHEY, SMNVEV (reference sequence). The CDR3 extends over 13 amino acids. Trimming took off 5 bases at V and 4 bases at J, with 9 bases between the two ends. CDR3 amino acids: CASSGAGKNIQYF. The CDR3 nucleotides are TGTGCCAGCAGTGGCGCAGGGAAAAACATTCAGTACTTC.

The CDR3 DNA sequence: TGTGCCAGCAGCTCTACCGGGACAGATTTTAACTATGGCTACACCTTC. Residues: CASSSTGTDFNYGYTF. The genes are TRBV5-4 and TRBJ1-2, with 7 bases lining up with TRBD1. Unmatched junction bases numbered 9, after V lost 3 bases and J lost 1 base. This CDR3 region has 16 residues. The V gene's germline CDR1 is SGHNT and CDR2 YYREEE (reference sequence).

The rearrangement joins TRBV6-1 to TRBJ2-7; perhaps TRBD2 as D (6 bases). V lost 3 bases, J lost 2 bases, and 20 bases lay in between. The CDR3 totals 17 residues. CDR1 MNHNS and CDR2 SASEGT come from the germline V gene. The CDR3 region is CASSEHPYWGEAYEQYF. The CDR3, as DNA: TGTGCCAGCAGTGAGCACCCTTACTGGGGGGAAGCCTACGAGCAGTACTTC.

The chain has TRBV5-4 and TRBJ2-7; D perhaps matches TRBD1 (5 bases). V dropped 1 base and J dropped 0 bases, with 11 bases sitting between them. There are 15 residues in the CDR3. Looked up from germline, CDR1 is SGHNT and CDR2 is YYREEE (reference sequence). CDR3 in DNA: TGTGCCAGCAGCTTGCAGCAGGGCCCCTCCTACGAGCAGTACTTC. The encoded protein is CASSLQQGPSYEQYF.

V usage is TRBV30 and J usage is TRBJ1-3; 7 positions agree with TRBD1. Germline loops: CDR1 GTSNPN, CDR2 SVGIG (reference sequence). This CDR3 has 16 amino acids. With V trimmed by 5 bases and J by 1 base, 11 bases remained unmatched. DNA of the CDR3: TGTGCCTGGGTCCTCTACAGGGGAGCGTCTGGAAACACCATATATTTT. Its protein is CAWVLYRGASGNTIYF.

The chain is built from TRBV7-2 and TRBJ2-7, with 7 bases that match TRBD1. J gave up 2 bases and V 4 bases, and 8 bases lay outside the gene matches. CDR1 is SGHTA, CDR2 FQGNSA, per germline. This CDR3 contains 15 residues. The DNA of the CDR3 is TGTGCCAGCAGCTCGAGGGGGCATGGAACCTACGAGCAGTACTTC. It specifies CASSSRGHGTYEQYF.

The J gene is TRBJ2-4, the V gene TRBV7-2, with 9 bases matching TRBD1. CDR1 is SGHTA, CDR2 FQGNSA, per germline. The CDR3 spans 17 residues. The ends lost 4 bases at V and 6 bases at J; junction bases unmatched: 13. The CDR3 DNA is TGTGCCAGCAGCTCAACAGGGGGCCCTTTTGTGGGAAACATTCAGTACTTC. Its translation is CASSSTGGPFVGNIQYF.

The chain combines TRBV7-2 with TRBJ2-7; 9 bases line up with TRBD2. Trimming took 3 bases from V and 5 from J; bases not matched to a gene: 5. The germline CDR1 and CDR2 sequences are SGHTA and FQGNSA. The CDR3 totals 14 residues. CDR3 region: CASSFGLAGDEQYF. CDR3 bases: TGTGCCAGCAGCTTCGGCTTAGCGGGGGACGAGCAGTACTTC.

The rearrangement uses TRBV5-1 and TRBJ2-7; D possibly corresponds to TRBD2 (5 bases). Per the germline V gene, CDR1 is SGHRS and CDR2 is YFSETQ. This CDR3 is built from 15 residues. With 4 bases removed from V and 6 bases from J, the gap between germline ends came to 20 bases. The CDR3 DNA reads as TGCGCCAGCAGCCGTGGGGTTGAGGGTGGGTCCGAGCAGTACTTC. Residues: CASSRGVEGGSEQYF.

The chain carries TRBV30 and TRBJ1-2; D is perhaps TRBD1 (5 bases). V shed 4 bases and J shed 4 bases, with 13 bases lying between them. The CDR3 loop spans 13 amino acids. Germline V gives CDR1 GTSNPN, CDR2 SVGIG (reference sequence). CDR3 coding DNA: TGTGCCTGGACTAGGGGCAGCTCCTATGGCTACACCTTC. It translates to CAWTRGSSYGYTF.

The J gene is TRBJ1-2, the V gene TRBV10-1; weak D call: TRBD1 (5 bases). V shed 11 bases and J shed 6 bases, with 19 bases lying between them. The length of the CDR3 is 13 residues. The germline CDR1 and CDR2 sequences are WNHNN and SYGVQD (reference sequence). The DNA for the CDR3 is TGCGCCGGGTTGGGCCCGGGGGTTGATGGCTACACCTTC. As protein: CAGLGPGVDGYTF.

V and J are TRBV4-3 and TRBJ2-7, with 8 bases fitting TRBD2. V lost 3 bases, J lost 1 base, and 5 bases stayed unmatched. The CDR3 spans 15 residues. CDR1 and CDR2 from the germline V gene are LGHNA and YSLEER. The chain's CDR3 is CASSHLAGSSYEQYF. The CDR3 DNA reads as TGCGCCAGCAGCCATCTAGCGGGTTCATCCTACGAGCAGTACTTC.

The V call is TRBV2, the J call TRBJ2-5; weak D call: TRBD1 (6 bases). V shed 5 bases and J shed 5 bases, with 18 bases lying between them. CDR1 and CDR2 from the germline V gene are SNHLY and FYNNEI. The CDR3 covers 15 residues. This chain's CDR3 is CASSPDRSLWETQYF. For the CDR3, the DNA is TGTGCCAGCAGTCCTGACAGGAGTTTGTGGGAGACCCAGTACTTC.

The V call is TRBV7-2, the J call TRBJ1-6; 8 bases agree with TRBD1. CDR1 is SGHTA and CDR2 is FQGNSA in the germline V gene. This CDR3 is 15 amino acids long. Trimming cost V 5 bases and J 10 bases; bases outside gene matches: 10. The CDR3 spells CASSHRQGTGSPLHF. The CDR3 nucleotides read TGTGCCAGCAGCCACCGACAGGGGACCGGGTCACCCCTCCACTTT.

CDR3 DNA sequence: TGTGCCAGCAGCTTAGTGGGACTAGCGGCAGAGCAGTTCTTC. Amino acid sequence: CASSLVGLAAEQFF. V usage is TRBV7-2 and J usage is TRBJ2-1; TRBD2 aligns across 11 bases. This CDR3 contains 14 residues. V shed 1 base and J 10 bases; nucleotides not matched to a gene: 3. Germline CDR1 SGHTA, CDR2 FQGNSA.

The chain couples TRBV19 to TRBJ2-2, with D maybe TRBD1 (5 bases). Germline V gives CDR1 LNHDA, CDR2 SQIVND (reference sequence). The length of the CDR3 is 14 residues. V lost 7 bases, J lost 4 bases, and 13 bases lay in between. This chain's CDR3 is CASKAGSVTGELFF. As DNA, the CDR3 is TGTGCCAGTAAGGCAGGGTCGGTCACCGGGGAGCTGTTTTTT.

With regard to this clone: A read error may account for a junction end that differs from germline. Other DNA variants within this sample encode the same CDR3. CDR3 residues: CASSQAVQGRSGYTF. In DNA, the CDR3 is TGCGCCAGCAGTCAAGCTGTTCAGGGTCGGAGTGGCTACACCTTC. This chain links TRBV4-3 with TRBJ1-2; D possibly corresponds to TRBD1 (5 bases). The V gene's germline CDR1 is LGHNA and CDR2 YSLEER. The CDR3 has 15 amino acids.

V gene TRBV6-2 or TRBV6-3 combines with J gene TRBJ2-7; 8 nucleotides align to TRBD1. V lost 3 bases to trimming and J lost 3 bases; unmatched junction nucleotides: 7. Germline loops: CDR1 MNHEY, CDR2 SVGEGT. The CDR3 totals 15 residues. In DNA, the CDR3 is TGTGCCAGCAGTTATCTGGGACAGGAATTCTACGAGCAGTACTTC. Translated: CASSYLGQEFYEQYF.

The J gene is TRBJ2-1, the V gene TRBV7-2; possible D gene TRBD2, 6 bases. V was shortened by 5 bases and J by 1 base, with 12 bases between the two germline ends. The V gene's germline CDR1 is SGHTA and CDR2 FQGNSA. The CDR3 is 15 residues long. The CDR3 sequence is CASSPQTSSYNEQFF. The DNA of the CDR3 is TGTGCCAGCAGCCCCCAGACTAGTTCCTACAATGAGCAGTTCTTC. Filled out from reference TRBV7-2 and TRBJ2-1, the complete variable domain reads GAGVSQSPSNKVTEKGKDVELRCDPISGHTALYWYRQSLGQGLEFLIYFQGNSAPDKSGLPSDRFSAERTGGSVSTLTIQRTQQEDSAVYLCASSPQTSSYNEQFFGPGTRLTVL.

V is TRBV27 and J is TRBJ1-5; D not certain. CDR1 is MNHEY and CDR2 is SMNVEV in the germline V gene (reference sequence). Trimming removed 3 bases from V and 2 bases from J, with 5 bases in between. The CDR3 runs to 13 residues. CDR3 region: CASSFGGNQPQHF. CDR3 DNA sequence: TGTGCCAGCAGTTTTGGAGGCAATCAGCCCCAGCATTTT.

This clone was recorded once. This chain joins TRBV24-1 and TRBJ1-5; D possibly corresponds to TRBD1 (5 bases). This CDR3 is built from 16 residues. Between the trimmed V and J ends, which lost 5 bases and 4 bases, there was a span of 17 bases. In germline, CDR1 is KGHDR, CDR2 SFDVKD. In DNA form, the CDR3 reads TGTGCCACCAGTGGGACGCAGGGAAATCGGAATCAGCCCCAGCATTTT. Its translation: CATSGTQGNRNQPQHF.

V is TRBV9 and J is TRBJ1-3; a possible D gene is TRBD1 (5 bases). Per the germline V gene, CDR1 is SGDLS and CDR2 is YYNGEE. This CDR3 is built from 16 residues. V was clipped by 4 bases and J by 0 bases, with 14 bases between them. The chain's CDR3 is CASSRRGDASGNTIYF. The CDR3 DNA is TGTGCCAGCAGCAGGCGGGGGGATGCCTCTGGAAACACCATATATTTT.

The chain couples TRBV5-1 to TRBJ1-6, with 7 bases fitting TRBD1. The ends lost 0 bases at V and 7 bases at J; junction bases unmatched: 10. The CDR3 is 17 residues long. Germline CDR1 is SGHRS and CDR2 is YFSETQ. CDR3 sequence (DNA): TGCGCCAGCAGCTTGGGCAGGGGGGCCTCAGAGAATTCACCCCTCCACTTT. It is translated as CASSLGRGASENSPLHF. Using reference TRBV5-1 and TRBJ1-6 for the parts outside the CDR3, the full variable domain is KAGVTQTPRYLIKTRGQQVTLSCSPISGHRSVSWYQQTPGQGLQFLFEYFSETQRNKGNFPGRFSGRQFSNSRSEMNVSTLELGDSALYLCASSLGRGASENSPLHFGNGTRLTVT.

The rearrangement joins TRBV6-2 or TRBV6-3 to TRBJ1-1; possibly TRBD1 for D (6 bases). V lost 2 bases and J 2 bases, leaving 9 bases between the germline ends. This CDR3 is 14 amino acids long. The germline gives CDR1 MNHEY, CDR2 SVGEGT. DNA of the CDR3: TGTGCCAGCAGTTACGACAGGCTTAACACTGAAGCTTTCTTT. Amino acid sequence: CASSYDRLNTEAFF.

About this clone: One end of the junction does not line up with germline, which may come from a read error. The chain recombines TRBV6-2 or TRBV6-3 with TRBJ2-1; 9 nucleotides agree with TRBD2. Germline V lookup: CDR1 MNHEY, CDR2 SVGEGT. CDR3 size: 16 residues. The CDR3 loop reads CASTYGGSGGYNEQFF. As DNA, the CDR3 is TGTGCCAGCACTTACGGGGGTAGCGGGGGCTACAATGAGCAGTTCTTC.

The rearrangement links TRBV5-6 to TRBJ1-1; TRBD1 might be the D (5 bases). From germline, CDR1 is SGHDT and CDR2 YYEEEE. CDR3 size: 15 residues. V lost 7 bases and J 3 bases, leaving 19 bases between the germline ends. CDR3 in DNA: TGTGCCAGCGCTGGGGTGGGGCGTGGGGACACTGAAGCTTTCTTT. This codes for CASAGVGRGDTEAFF.

The V call is TRBV3-1 (or the pseudogene TRBV3-2), the J call TRBJ1-3; D gene ambiguous. There are 17 residues in the CDR3. V lost 2 bases and J 0 bases, leaving 14 bases between the germline ends. Germline CDR1 LGHDT, CDR2 YNNKEL (reference sequence). The chain's CDR3 is CASSQFYGENSGNTIYF. The CDR3 coding sequence is TGTGCCAGCAGCCAATTTTACGGGGAAAACTCTGGAAACACCATATATTTT.

The rearrangement joins TRBV28 to TRBJ2-7; tentatively, D is TRBD1 (6 bases). Trimming removed 5 bases at V and 4 bases at J, with 18 bases between. The CDR3 has 15 amino acids. CDR1 and CDR2 (germline): MDHEN, SYDVKM. CDR3 sequence (DNA): TGTGCCAGCAGTCCCGTACAGGGCCGTGGTTACGAGCAGTACTTC. It is translated as CASSPVQGRGYEQYF.

The gene calls are TRBV7-9 and TRBJ1-1; possibly TRBD1 for D (6 bases). Germline V gives CDR1 SEHNR, CDR2 FQNEAQ (reference sequence). The CDR3 contains 14 residues. Between the trimmed V and J ends, which lost 2 bases and 3 bases, there was a span of 10 bases. The DNA for the CDR3 is TGTGCCAGCAGCTTATCAGGGGCGGACACTGAAGCTTTCTTT. Amino acid sequence: CASSLSGADTEAFF.